Listed below are T cell receptor beta chains from one sample, sequenced in a study of blood T cell repertoires in COVID-19. The method was immunoSEQ multiplex PCR; TCRdb's version includes in-frame clones alone and lacks a portion of them. Counted here are under 35,000 clones, around 73% occurring once; the ten biggest clones make up about 35%. Sample: peripheral blood. The receptors derive from a man older than 75 with acute or convalescent COVID-19. CDR3s include the opening cysteine and the closing phenylalanine or tryptophan. The order of the fields is V gene, D gene, J gene, clone size, CDR3 protein, CDR3 DNA. D genes are given only for firm matches. The listing skips clone size in some rows; elsewhere it reads once, few, many or a size class.

>TRBV30|.|TRBJ1-1|.
CAWSPEDEAFF
TGTGCCTGGAGTCCAGAAGATGAAGCTTTCTTT
>TRBV5-5|TRBD1|TRBJ2-1|.
CASSLRDRGHEQFF
TGTGCCAGCAGCCTCCGGGACAGGGGGCATGAGCAGTTCTTC
>TRBV6-5|TRBD2|TRBJ2-1|once
CASSVIAGGYNEQFF
TGTGCCAGTAGCGTCATAGCGGGGGGATACAATGAGCAGTTCTTC
>TRBV19|.|TRBJ1-4|.
CASSITGSAGPVREKLFF
TGTGCCAGTAGTATTACAGGGAGCGCGGGTCCGGTCCGGGAAAAACTGTTTTTT
>TRBV10-3|TRBD1|TRBJ1-5|once
CAISEYRGTPQHF
TGTGCCATCAGTGAGTACAGGGGAACCCCCCAGCATTTT
>TRBV29-1|.|TRBJ2-7|.
CLGYEQYF
TGTCTCGGGTACGAGCAGTACTTC
>TRBV27|.|TRBJ1-1|.
CASSSYRNTEAFF
TGTGCCAGCAGTTCCTACAGGAACACTGAAGCTTTCTTT
>TRBV20-1|.|TRBJ1-1|few
CSGGPAGSAFF
TGCAGTGGGGGGCCGGCAGGGTCAGCTTTCTTT
>TRBV7-2|TRBD1|TRBJ1-6|.
CATPPGGGGINSPLHF
TGTGCCACCCCACCAGGAGGGGGCGGAATTAATTCACCCCTCCACTTT
>TRBV11-2|.|TRBJ2-5|.
CASGPDRSRETQYF
TGTGCCAGCGGCCCAGACAGGTCCCGAGAGACCCAGTACTTC
>TRBV15|.|TRBJ1-6|.
CATSRETGGGSPLHF
TGTGCCACCAGCAGAGAGACCGGTGGGGGGTCACCCCTCCACTTT
>TRBV11-2|TRBD1|TRBJ1-1|.
CASSLDQWSARGPEAFF
TGTGCCAGCAGCTTAGATCAGTGGTCCGCGAGGGGGCCTGAAGCTTTCTTT
>TRBV4-1|TRBD1|TRBJ1-2|few
CASSKQGDYGYTF
TGCGCCAGCTCGAAACAGGGGGACTATGGCTACACCTTC
>TRBV7-8|.|TRBJ2-3|once
CASSFGGKDTQYF
TGTGCCAGCAGCTTTGGGGGGAAAGATACGCAGTATTTT
>TRBV15|.|TRBJ2-1|.
CATSVLGAYNEQFF
TGTGCCACCAGTGTTCTCGGTGCCTACAATGAGCAGTTCTTC
>TRBV3-1/TRBV3-2|TRBD1|TRBJ2-7|.
CASSDRGREQYF
TGTGCCAGCAGCGACAGGGGGAGGGAGCAGTACTTC
>TRBV24-1|TRBD2|TRBJ2-3|.
CATSDRPGAGGTDTQYF
TGTGCCACCAGTGACCGCCCCGGAGCGGGGGGCACAGATACGCAGTATTTT
>TRBV7-6|TRBD1|TRBJ2-3|once
CASNDRGYTDTQYF
TGTGCCAGCAACGACAGGGGCTACACAGATACGCAGTATTTT
>TRBV7-3|.|TRBJ1-6|.
CASSLRRSDNSPLHF
TGTGCCAGCAGCTTAAGGCGGTCCGATAATTCACCCCTCCACTTT
>TRBV7-9|.|TRBJ2-7|.
CASSPIWGRSSYEQYF
TGTGCCAGCAGCCCTATTTGGGGGCGGAGCTCCTACGAGCAGTACTTC
>TRBV4-3|TRBD2|TRBJ2-1|.
CASSQGTSGTHNEQFF
TGCGCCAGCAGCCAAGGGACTAGCGGGACCCACAATGAGCAGTTCTTC
>TRBV7-3|TRBD2|TRBJ2-3|.
CASSLTLLAGQDTQYF
TGTGCCAGCAGCTTAACGCTACTAGCGGGGCAAGATACGCAGTATTTT
>TRBV5-5|TRBD1|TRBJ2-6|.
CASSRLGDRGSGANVLTF
TGTGCCAGCAGCCGCCTCGGGGACAGGGGTTCCGGGGCCAACGTCCTGACTTTC
>TRBV7-2|TRBD2|TRBJ2-1|.
CASSLSSGGALNEQFF
TGTGCCAGCAGCTTATCTAGCGGGGGGGCCCTCAATGAGCAGTTCTTC
>TRBV5-5|.|TRBJ2-5|.
CASRPQGHETQYF
TGTGCCAGCCGTCCCCAGGGGCACGAGACCCAGTACTTC
>TRBV5-1|.|TRBJ2-7|.
CASSLRGDSPSYEQYF
TGCGCCAGCAGCTTGAGGGGGGACAGTCCGTCCTACGAGCAGTACTTC
>TRBV10-3|TRBD2|TRBJ2-7|once
CAIKGALAGGSSYEQYF
TGTGCCATCAAGGGGGCCCTAGCGGGGGGAAGCTCCTACGAGCAGTACTTC
>TRBV4-1|.|TRBJ1-1|once
CASSQDLMKIRSGGTEAFF
TGCGCCAGCAGCCAAGATTTGATGAAAATTCGCTCCGGGGGGACTGAAGCTTTCTTT
>TRBV10-3|.|TRBJ1-1|.
CAIISDSREAFF
TGTGCCATCATCTCTGACAGTAGAGAGGCTTTCTTT
>TRBV29-1|TRBD1|TRBJ2-7|.
CSVTRQGHSYEQYF
TGCAGCGTTACTCGACAGGGGCACTCCTACGAGCAGTACTTC
>TRBV6-4|TRBD2|TRBJ2-3|.
CASSENGGADTQYF
TGTGCCAGCAGTGAAAACGGGGGGGCAGATACGCAGTATTTT
>TRBV29-1|TRBD2|TRBJ2-3|.
CSVGTSGVNQYF
TGCAGCGTTGGGACTAGCGGGGTCAATCAGTATTTT
>TRBV5-4|TRBD1|TRBJ2-6|.
CASSSRDRGRAGANVLTF
TGTGCCAGCAGCTCCCGGGACAGGGGGCGGGCTGGGGCCAACGTCCTGACTTTC
>TRBV11-2|TRBD1|TRBJ1-5|.
CASSNRGWYSNQPQHF
TGTGCCAGCTCAAACAGGGGGTGGTATAGCAATCAGCCCCAGCATTTT
>TRBV3-1/TRBV3-2|.|TRBJ1-5|.
CASSGRGNQPQHF
TGTGCCAGCAGCGGTCGGGGCAATCAGCCCCAGCATTTT
>TRBV19|.|TRBJ2-2|.
CASRKPQWGRSNTGELFF
TGTGCCAGTAGAAAACCCCAGTGGGGCAGATCGAACACCGGGGAGCTGTTTTTT
>TRBV5-3|.|TRBJ1-1|.
CARSLRQPNQEAFF
TGTGCCAGAAGCCTAAGACAGCCGAATCAGGAAGCTTTCTTT
>TRBV6-5|.|TRBJ1-6|.
CASSKQAGNSPLHF
TGTGCCAGCAGTAAACAGGCTGGTAATTCACCCCTCCACTTT
>TRBV6-1|TRBD1|TRBJ1-2|.
CASSEGYRGVYGYTF
TGTGCCAGCAGTGAGGGTTACAGGGGAGTCTATGGCTACACCTTC
>TRBV5-4|.|TRBJ1-1|.
CASSRDSSVTTEAFF
TGTGCCAGCAGCCGAGACAGTTCCGTAACCACTGAAGCTTTCTTT
>TRBV18|.|TRBJ1-6|.
CASSPSRGGNSPLHF
TGTGCCAGCTCCCCCTCCCGGGGAGGTAATTCACCCCTCCACTTT
>TRBV5-1|.|TRBJ2-5|.
CASSLTGVQETQYF
TGCGCCAGCAGCTTAACGGGGGTCCAAGAGACCCAGTACTTC
>TRBV6-5|.|TRBJ1-5|.
CASSFEGYQPQHF
TGTGCCAGCAGTTTTGAGGGTTATCAGCCCCAGCATTTT
>TRBV3-1/TRBV3-2|.|TRBJ2-5|.
CASSQNREGTQYF
TGTGCCAGCAGCCAAAACCGAGAGGGGACCCAGTACTTC